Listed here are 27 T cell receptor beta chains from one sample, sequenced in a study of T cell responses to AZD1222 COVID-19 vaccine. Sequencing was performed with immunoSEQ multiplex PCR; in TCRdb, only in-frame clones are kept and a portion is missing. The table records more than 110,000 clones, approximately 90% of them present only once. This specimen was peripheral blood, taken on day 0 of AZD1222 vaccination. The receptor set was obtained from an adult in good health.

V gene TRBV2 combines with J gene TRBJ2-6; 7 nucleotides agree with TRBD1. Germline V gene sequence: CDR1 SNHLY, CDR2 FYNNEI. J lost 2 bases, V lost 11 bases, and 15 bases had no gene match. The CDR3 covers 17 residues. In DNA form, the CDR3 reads TGTGCCGGAGCCCACCGGGACAGAAGAGCTGGGGCCAACGTCCTGACTTTC. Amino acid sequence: CAGAHRDRRAGANVLTF. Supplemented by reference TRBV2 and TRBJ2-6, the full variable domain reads EPEVTQTPSHQVTQMGQEVILRCVPISNHLYFYWYRQILGQKVEFLVSFYNNEISEKSEIFDDQFSVERPDGSNFTLKIRSTKLEDSAMYFCAGAHRDRRAGANVLTFGAGSRLTVL.

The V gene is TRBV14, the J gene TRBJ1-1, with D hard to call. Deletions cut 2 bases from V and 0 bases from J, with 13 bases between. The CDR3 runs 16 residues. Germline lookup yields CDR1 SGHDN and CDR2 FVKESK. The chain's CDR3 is CASSQLTQAMNTEAFF. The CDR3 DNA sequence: TGTGCCAGCAGCCAACTGACGCAGGCTATGAACACTGAAGCTTTCTTT.

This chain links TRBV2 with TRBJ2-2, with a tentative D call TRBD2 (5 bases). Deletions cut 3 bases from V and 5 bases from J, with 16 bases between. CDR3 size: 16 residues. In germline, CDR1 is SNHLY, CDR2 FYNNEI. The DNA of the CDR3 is TGTGCCAGCAGTGATATCGGGATTTCAACAACCGGGGAGCTGTTTTTT. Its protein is CASSDIGISTTGELFF.

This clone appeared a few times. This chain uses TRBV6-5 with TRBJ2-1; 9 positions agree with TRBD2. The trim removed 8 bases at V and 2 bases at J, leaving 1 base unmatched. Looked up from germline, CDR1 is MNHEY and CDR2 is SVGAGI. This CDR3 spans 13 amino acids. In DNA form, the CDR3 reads TGTGCCAGCTCTAGCGGGGCCTACAATGAGCAGTTCTTC. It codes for CASSSGAYNEQFF.

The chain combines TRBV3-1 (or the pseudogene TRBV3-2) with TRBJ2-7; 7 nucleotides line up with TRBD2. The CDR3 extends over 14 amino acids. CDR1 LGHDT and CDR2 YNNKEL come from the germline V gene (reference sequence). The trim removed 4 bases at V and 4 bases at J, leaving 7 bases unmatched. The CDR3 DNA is TGTGCCAGCAGCCGGGGGGGATCGTTTTACGAGCAGTACTTC. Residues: CASSRGGSFYEQYF.

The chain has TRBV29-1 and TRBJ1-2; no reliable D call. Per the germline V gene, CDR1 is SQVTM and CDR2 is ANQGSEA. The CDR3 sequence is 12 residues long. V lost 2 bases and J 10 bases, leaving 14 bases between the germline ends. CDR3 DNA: TGCAGCGTTGAACGGGAGAGGGAGGACTACACCTTC. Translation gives CSVEREREDYTF.

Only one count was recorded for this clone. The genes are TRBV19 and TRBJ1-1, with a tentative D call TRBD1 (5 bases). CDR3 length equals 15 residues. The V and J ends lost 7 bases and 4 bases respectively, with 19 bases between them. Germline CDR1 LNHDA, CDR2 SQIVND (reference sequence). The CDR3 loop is CASTISRGGSTEAFF. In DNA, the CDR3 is TGTGCCAGTACCATAAGTCGGGGCGGGAGCACTGAAGCTTTCTTT.

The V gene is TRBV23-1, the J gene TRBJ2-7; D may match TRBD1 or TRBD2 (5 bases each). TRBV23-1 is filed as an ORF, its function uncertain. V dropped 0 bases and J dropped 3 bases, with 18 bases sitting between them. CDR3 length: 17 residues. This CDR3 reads CASSQSGHGTNYYEQYF. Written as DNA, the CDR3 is TGCGCCAGCAGTCAATCAGGGCACGGGACGAATTACTACGAGCAGTACTTC.

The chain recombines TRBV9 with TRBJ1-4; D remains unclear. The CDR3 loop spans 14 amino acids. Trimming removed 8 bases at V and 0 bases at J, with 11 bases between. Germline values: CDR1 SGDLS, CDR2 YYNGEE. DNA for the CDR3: TGTGCCAGTGCTTCGGGCACAACTAATGAAAAACTGTTTTTT. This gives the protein CASASGTTNEKLFF.

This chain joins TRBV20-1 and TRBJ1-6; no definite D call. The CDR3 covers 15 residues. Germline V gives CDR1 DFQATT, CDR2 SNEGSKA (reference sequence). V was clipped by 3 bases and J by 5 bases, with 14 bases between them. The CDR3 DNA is TGCAGTGCTAGTGAGGGAGGCACCCATAATTCACCCCTCCACTTT. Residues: CSASEGGTHNSPLHF.

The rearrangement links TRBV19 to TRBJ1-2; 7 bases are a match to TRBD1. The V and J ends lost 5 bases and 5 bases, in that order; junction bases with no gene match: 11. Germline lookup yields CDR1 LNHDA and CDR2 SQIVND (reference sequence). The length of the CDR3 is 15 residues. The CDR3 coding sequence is TGTGCCAGTAGTGTCCAACAGGGGCGGCGATATGGCTACACCTTC. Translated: CASSVQQGRRYGYTF.

The CDR3 region has the DNA TGTGCCTGCTCCGGGAGACGCACTGAAGCTTTCTTT. Translating gives CACSGRRTEAFF. The chain uses TRBV2 and TRBJ1-1, with D hard to call. V lost 11 bases and J lost 4, with 14 bases in between. The CDR3 consists of 12 residues. CDR1 is SNHLY, CDR2 FYNNEI, per germline.

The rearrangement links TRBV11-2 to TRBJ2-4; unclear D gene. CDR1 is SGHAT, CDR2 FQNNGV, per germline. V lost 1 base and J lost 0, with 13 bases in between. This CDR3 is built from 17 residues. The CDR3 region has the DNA TGTGCCAGCAGCTTAGCACTGGGTGAAACAGCCAAAAACATTCAGTACTTC. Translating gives CASSLALGETAKNIQYF.

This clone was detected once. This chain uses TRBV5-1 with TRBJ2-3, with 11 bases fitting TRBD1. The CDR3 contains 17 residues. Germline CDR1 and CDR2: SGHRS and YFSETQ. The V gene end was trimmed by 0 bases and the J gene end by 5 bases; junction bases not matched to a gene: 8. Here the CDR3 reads CASSLARTGGGLDTQYF. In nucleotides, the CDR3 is TGCGCCAGCAGCTTGGCCAGGACAGGGGGCGGATTAGATACGCAGTATTTT.

CDR3 coding DNA: TGTGCCAGCAGCTCCCGCAGGGCCGTCGGGGAGCTGTTTTTT. This encodes CASSSRRAVGELFF. This chain uses TRBV11-2 with TRBJ2-2; maybe TRBD1 (5 bases). Germline V gene sequence: CDR1 SGHAT, CDR2 FQNNGV. The CDR3 sequence is 14 residues long. With 4 bases removed from V and 7 bases from J, the gap between germline ends came to 13 bases.

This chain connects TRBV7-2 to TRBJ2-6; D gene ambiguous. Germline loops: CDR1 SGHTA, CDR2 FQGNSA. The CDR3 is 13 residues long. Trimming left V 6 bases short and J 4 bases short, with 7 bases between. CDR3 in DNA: TGTGCCAGCAGACCCCCCGGGGCCAACGTCCTGACTTTC. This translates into CASRPPGANVLTF.

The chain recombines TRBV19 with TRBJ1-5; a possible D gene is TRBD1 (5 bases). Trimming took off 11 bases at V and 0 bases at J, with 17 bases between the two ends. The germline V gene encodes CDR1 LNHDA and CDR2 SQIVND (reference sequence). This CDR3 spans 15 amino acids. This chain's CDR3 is CAARSRAYSNQPQHF. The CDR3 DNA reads TGTGCCGCACGTAGCAGGGCTTATAGCAATCAGCCCCAGCATTTT. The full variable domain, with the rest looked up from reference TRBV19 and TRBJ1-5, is DGGITQSPKYLFRKEGQNVTLSCEQNLNHDAMYWYRQDPGQGLRLIYYSQIVNDFQKGDIAEGYSVSREKKESFPLTVTSAQKNPTAFYLCAARSRAYSNQPQHFGDGTRLSIL.

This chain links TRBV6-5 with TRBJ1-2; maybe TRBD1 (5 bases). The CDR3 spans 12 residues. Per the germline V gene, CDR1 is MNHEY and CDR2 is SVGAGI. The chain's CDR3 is CAGGENVYGYTF. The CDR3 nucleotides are TGTGCGGGAGGGGAAAATGTCTATGGCTACACCTTC.

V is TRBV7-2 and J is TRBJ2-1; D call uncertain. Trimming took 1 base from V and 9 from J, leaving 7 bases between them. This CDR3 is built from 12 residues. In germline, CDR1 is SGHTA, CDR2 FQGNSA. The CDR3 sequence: CASSLGQSEQFF. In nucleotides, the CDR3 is TGTGCCAGCAGCTTAGGCCAGAGTGAGCAGTTCTTC.

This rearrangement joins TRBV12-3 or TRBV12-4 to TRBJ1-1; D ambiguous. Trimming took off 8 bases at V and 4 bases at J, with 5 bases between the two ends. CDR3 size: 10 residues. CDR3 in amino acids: CASRTTEAFF. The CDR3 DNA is TGTGCCAGCCGGACCACTGAAGCTTTCTTT.

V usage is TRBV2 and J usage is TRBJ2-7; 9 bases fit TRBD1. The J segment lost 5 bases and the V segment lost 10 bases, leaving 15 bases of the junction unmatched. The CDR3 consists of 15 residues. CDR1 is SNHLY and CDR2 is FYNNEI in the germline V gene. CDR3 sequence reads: CATSGGTGPWDEQYF. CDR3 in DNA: TGTGCCACCTCCGGGGGGACAGGGCCCTGGGACGAGCAGTACTTC.

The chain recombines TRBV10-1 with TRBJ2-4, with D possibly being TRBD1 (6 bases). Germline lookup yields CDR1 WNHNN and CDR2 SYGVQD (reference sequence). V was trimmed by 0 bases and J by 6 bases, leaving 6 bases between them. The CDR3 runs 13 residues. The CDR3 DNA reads TGCGCCAGCAGTGAGTCACAGGGAAACATTCAGTACTTC. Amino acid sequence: CASSESQGNIQYF.

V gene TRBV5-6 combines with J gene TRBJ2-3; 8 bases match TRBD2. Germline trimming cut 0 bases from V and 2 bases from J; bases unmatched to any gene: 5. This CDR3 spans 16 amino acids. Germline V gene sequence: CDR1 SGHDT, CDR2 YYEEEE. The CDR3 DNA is TGTGCCAGCAGCTTGGCCACTAGCGGACTCACAGATACGCAGTATTTT. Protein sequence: CASSLATSGLTDTQYF.

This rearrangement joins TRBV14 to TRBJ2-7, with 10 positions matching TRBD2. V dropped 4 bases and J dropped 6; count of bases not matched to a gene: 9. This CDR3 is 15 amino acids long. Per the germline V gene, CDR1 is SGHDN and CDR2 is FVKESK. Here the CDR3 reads CASSPLGAGGLEQYF. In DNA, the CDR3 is TGTGCCAGCAGCCCCCTGGGAGCGGGAGGGCTCGAGCAGTACTTC.

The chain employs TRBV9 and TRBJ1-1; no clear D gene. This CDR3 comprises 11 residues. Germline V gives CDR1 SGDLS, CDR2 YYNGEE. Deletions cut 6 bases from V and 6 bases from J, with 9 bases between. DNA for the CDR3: TGTGCCAGCACCCCGGTCCCTGAAGCTTTCTTT. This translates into CASTPVPEAFF.

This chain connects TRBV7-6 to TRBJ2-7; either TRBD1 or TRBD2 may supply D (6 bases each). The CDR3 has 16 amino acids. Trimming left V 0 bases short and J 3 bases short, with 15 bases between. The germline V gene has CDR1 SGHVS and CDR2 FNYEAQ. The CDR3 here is CASSLAVGGGNYEQYF. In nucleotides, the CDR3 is TGTGCCAGCAGCTTAGCAGTTGGAGGGGGGAACTACGAGCAGTACTTC.

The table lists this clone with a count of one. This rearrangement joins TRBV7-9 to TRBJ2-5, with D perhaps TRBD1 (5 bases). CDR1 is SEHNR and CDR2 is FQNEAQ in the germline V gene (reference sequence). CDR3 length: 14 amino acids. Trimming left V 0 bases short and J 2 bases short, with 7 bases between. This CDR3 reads CASSLATAQETQYF. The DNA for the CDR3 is TGTGCCAGCAGCTTAGCGACAGCTCAAGAGACCCAGTACTTC.